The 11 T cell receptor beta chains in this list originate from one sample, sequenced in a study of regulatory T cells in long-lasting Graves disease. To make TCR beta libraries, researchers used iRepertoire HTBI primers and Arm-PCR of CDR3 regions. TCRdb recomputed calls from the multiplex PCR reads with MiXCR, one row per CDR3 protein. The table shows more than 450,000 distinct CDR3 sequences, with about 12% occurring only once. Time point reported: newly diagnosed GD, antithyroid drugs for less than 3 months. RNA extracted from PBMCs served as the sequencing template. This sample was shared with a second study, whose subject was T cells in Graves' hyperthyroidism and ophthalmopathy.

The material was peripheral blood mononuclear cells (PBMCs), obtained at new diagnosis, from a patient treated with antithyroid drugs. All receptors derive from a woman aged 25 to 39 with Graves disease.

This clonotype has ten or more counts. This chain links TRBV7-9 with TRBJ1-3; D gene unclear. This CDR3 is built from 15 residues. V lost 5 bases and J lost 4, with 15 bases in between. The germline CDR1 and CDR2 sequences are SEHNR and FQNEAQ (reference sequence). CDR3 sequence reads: CASSPSGISGNTIYF. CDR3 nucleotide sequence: TGTGCCAGCAGCCCAAGCGGGATATCGGGAAACACCATATATTTT.

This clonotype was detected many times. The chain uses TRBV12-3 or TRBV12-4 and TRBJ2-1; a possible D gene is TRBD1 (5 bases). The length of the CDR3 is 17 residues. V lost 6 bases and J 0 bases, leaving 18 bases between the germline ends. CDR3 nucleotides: TGTGCCAGCAGGATTTTAGGACACTCCGGCTCCTACAATGAGCAGTTCTTC. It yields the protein CASRILGHSGSYNEQFF.

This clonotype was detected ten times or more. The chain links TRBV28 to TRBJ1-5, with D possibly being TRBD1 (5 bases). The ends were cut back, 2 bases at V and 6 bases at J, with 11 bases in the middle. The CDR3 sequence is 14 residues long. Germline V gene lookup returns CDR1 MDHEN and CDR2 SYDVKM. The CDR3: CASSLIRDGQPQHF. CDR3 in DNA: TGTGCCAGCAGTTTAATCAGGGACGGTCAGCCCCAGCATTTT.

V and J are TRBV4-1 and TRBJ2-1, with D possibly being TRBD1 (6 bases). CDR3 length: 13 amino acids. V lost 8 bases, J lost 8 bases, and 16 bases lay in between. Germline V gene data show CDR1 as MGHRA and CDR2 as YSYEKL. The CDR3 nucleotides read TGCGCCAGCCGAGGACAGCTTTCTGATGAGCAGTTCTTC. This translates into CASRGQLSDEQFF.

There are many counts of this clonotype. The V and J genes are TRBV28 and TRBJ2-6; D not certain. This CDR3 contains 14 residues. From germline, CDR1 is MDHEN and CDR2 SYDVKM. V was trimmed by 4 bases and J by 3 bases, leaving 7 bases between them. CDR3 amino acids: CASSSVLGANVLTF. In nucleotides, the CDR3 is TGTGCCAGCAGTTCGGTACTTGGGGCCAACGTCCTGACTTTC.

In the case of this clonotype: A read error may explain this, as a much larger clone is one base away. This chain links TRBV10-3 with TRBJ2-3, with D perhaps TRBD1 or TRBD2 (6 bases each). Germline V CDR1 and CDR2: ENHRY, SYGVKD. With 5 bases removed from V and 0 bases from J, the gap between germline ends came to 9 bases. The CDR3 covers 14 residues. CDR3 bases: TGTGCCATCAGTCCGGGGGCTAGCACAGATACGCAGTATTTT. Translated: CAISPGASTDTQYF.

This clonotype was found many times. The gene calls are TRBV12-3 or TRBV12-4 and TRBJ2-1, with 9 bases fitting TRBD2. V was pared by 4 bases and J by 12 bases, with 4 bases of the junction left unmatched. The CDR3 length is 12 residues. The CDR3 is CASSSAGGRQFF. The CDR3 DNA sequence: TGTGCCAGCAGTTCCGCGGGAGGGCGGCAGTTCTTC.

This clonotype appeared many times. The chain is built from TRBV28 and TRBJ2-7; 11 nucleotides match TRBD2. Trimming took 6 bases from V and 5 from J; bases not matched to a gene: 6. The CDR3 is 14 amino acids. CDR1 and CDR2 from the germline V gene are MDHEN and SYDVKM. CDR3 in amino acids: CASRLLAGEDEQYF. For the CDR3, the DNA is TGTGCCAGCAGGCTACTAGCGGGAGAAGACGAGCAGTACTTC.

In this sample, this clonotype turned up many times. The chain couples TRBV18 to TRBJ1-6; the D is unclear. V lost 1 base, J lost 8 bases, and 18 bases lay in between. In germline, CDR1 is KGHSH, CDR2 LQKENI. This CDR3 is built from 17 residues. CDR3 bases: TGTGCCAGCTCACCACGGTCCGTTCGGGCAGGCGATTCACCCCTCCACTTT. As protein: CASSPRSVRAGDSPLHF. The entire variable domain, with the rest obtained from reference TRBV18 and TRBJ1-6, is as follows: NAGVMQNPRHLVRRRGQEARLRCSPMKGHSHVYWYRQLPEEGLKFMVYLQKENIIDESGMPKERFSAEFPKEGPSILRIQQVVRGDSAAYFCASSPRSVRAGDSPLHFGNGTRLTVT.

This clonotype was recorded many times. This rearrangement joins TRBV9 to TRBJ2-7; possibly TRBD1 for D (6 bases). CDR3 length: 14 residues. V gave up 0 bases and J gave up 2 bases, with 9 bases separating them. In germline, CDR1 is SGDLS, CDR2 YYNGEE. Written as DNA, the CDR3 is TGTGCCAGCAGCGTAGGGGGGCAGACCTACGAGCAGTACTTC. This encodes CASSVGGQTYEQYF.

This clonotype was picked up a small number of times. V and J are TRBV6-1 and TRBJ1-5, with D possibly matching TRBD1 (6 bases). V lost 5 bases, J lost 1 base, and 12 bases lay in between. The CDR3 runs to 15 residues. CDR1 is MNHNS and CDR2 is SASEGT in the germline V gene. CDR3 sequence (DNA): TGTGCCAGCAGTCGGACAGTGGGGAGCAATCAGCCCCAGCATTTT. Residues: CASSRTVGSNQPQHF.